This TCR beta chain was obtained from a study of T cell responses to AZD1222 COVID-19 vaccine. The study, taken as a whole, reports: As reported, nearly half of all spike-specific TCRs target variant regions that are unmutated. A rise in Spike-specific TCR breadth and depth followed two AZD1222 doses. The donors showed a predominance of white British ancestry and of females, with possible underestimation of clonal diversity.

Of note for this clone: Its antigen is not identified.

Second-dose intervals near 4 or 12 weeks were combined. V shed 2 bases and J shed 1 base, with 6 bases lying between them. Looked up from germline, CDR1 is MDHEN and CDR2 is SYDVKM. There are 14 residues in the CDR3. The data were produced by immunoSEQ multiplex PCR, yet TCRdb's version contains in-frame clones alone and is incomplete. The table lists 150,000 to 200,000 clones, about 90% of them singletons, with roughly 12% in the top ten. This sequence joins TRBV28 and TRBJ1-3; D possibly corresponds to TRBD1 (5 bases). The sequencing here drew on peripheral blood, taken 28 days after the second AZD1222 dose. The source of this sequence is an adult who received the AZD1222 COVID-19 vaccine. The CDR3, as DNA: TGTGCCAGCAGTTTAGGGGGATCTGGAAACACCATATATTTT. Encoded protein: CASSLGGSGNTIYF. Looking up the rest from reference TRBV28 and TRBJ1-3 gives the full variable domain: DVKVTQSSRYLVKRTGEKVFLECVQDMDHENMFWYRQDPGLGLRLIYFSYDVKMKEKGDIPEGYSVSREKKERFSLILESASTNQTSMYLCASSLGGSGNTIYFGEGSWLTVV.